The 9 T cell receptor beta chains reported below all come from one sample, sequenced in a study of T cell responses to AZD1222 COVID-19 vaccine. Data came from immunoSEQ multiplex PCR; TCRdb stores just in-frame clones and leaves some out. This sample has about 94,000 clones, with roughly 90% found just once. Material: peripheral blood, obtained on day 0 of AZD1222 vaccination. The receptors derive from an adult in good health.

The chain uses TRBV28 and TRBJ2-7; 11 bases fit TRBD1. Germline V gene sequence: CDR1 MDHEN, CDR2 SYDVKM. V gave up 7 bases and J gave up 5 bases; unmatched junction bases: 7. This CDR3 contains 14 residues. CDR3 sequence reads: CASNWGQGVNEQYF. The CDR3 bases are TGTGCCAGCAATTGGGGACAGGGGGTAAACGAGCAGTACTTC.

This clone is a singleton in its sample. The chain carries TRBV7-3 and TRBJ2-5, with 8 nucleotides matching TRBD2. Germline V lookup: CDR1 SGHTA, CDR2 FQGTGA. Germline trimming cut 1 base from V and 4 bases from J; bases unmatched to any gene: 5. CDR3 length: 15 residues. CDR3 DNA: TGTGCCAGCAGCTTAAGCCGGGGGGGCGTAGAGACCCAGTACTTC. It translates to CASSLSRGGVETQYF.

The rearrangement links TRBV6-5 to TRBJ2-7; TRBD1 aligns across 9 bases. Germline trimming cut 6 bases from V and 4 bases from J; bases unmatched to any gene: 4. The CDR3 totals 13 residues. Germline V gene data show CDR1 as MNHEY and CDR2 as SVGAGI. In DNA form, the CDR3 reads TGTGCCAGCAGACGACAGGGGGTTTACGAGCAGTACTTC. It specifies CASRRQGVYEQYF.

V and J are TRBV4-1 and TRBJ1-4; D uncertain. Germline CDR1 reads MGHRA; CDR2 reads YSYEKL. V lost 1 base and J 5 bases, leaving 11 bases between the germline ends. The CDR3 sequence is 15 residues long. The DNA for the CDR3 is TGCGCCAGCAGCCAAGGGATGGACTTGAATGAAAAACTGTTTTTT. Residues: CASSQGMDLNEKLFF.

The rearrangement joins TRBV2 to TRBJ2-5, with D perhaps TRBD1 or TRBD2 (5 bases each). Trimming removed 4 bases at V and 5 bases at J, with 8 bases between. This CDR3 region has 12 residues. In germline, CDR1 is SNHLY, CDR2 FYNNEI. CDR3: CASSVEGETQYF. CDR3 sequence (DNA): TGTGCCAGCAGTGTTGAGGGGGAGACCCAGTACTTC.

The chain couples TRBV5-4 to TRBJ2-1; the match to TRBD1 covers 11 bases. The J segment lost 7 bases and the V segment lost 10 bases, leaving 16 bases of the junction unmatched. From germline, CDR1 is SGHNT and CDR2 YYREEE (reference sequence). The CDR3 contains 16 residues. The CDR3 DNA reads TGTGCCGTAGGGTCCTCAGGACAGGGGGCTGAGAATGAGCAGTTCTTC. Translating gives CAVGSSGQGAENEQFF.

The genes are TRBV5-1 and TRBJ2-2; the D gene is possibly TRBD1 (5 bases). The CDR3 sequence is 15 residues long. Trimming stripped 0 bases from V and 3 bases from J, with 9 bases between. Germline CDR1 SGHRS, CDR2 YFSETQ. The DNA of the CDR3 is TGCGCCAGCAGCTTGGCCCAGGGTCACACCGGGGAGCTGTTTTTT. It is translated as CASSLAQGHTGELFF. Full variable domain (remainder filled in from reference TRBV5-1 and TRBJ2-2): KAGVTQTPRYLIKTRGQQVTLSCSPISGHRSVSWYQQTPGQGLQFLFEYFSETQRNKGNFPGRFSGRQFSNSRSEMNVSTLELGDSALYLCASSLAQGHTGELFFGEGSRLTVL.

The chain is built from TRBV19 and TRBJ1-1; D call uncertain. Trimming stripped 6 bases from V and 0 bases from J, with 8 bases between. This CDR3 spans 13 amino acids. CDR1 is LNHDA, CDR2 SQIVND, per germline (reference sequence). The CDR3 protein is CASRVAVNTEAFF. CDR3 coding DNA: TGTGCCAGTAGGGTGGCAGTGAACACTGAAGCTTTCTTT.

The chain uses TRBV19 and TRBJ1-5; 7 nucleotides align to TRBD1. J lost 3 bases, V lost 4 bases, and 9 bases had no gene match. CDR1 is LNHDA and CDR2 is SQIVND in the germline V gene (reference sequence). The length of the CDR3 is 16 residues. The CDR3 reads CASSTAPTGSNQPQHF. The CDR3, as DNA: TGTGCCAGTAGTACCGCCCCGACAGGGTCCAATCAGCCCCAGCATTTT.